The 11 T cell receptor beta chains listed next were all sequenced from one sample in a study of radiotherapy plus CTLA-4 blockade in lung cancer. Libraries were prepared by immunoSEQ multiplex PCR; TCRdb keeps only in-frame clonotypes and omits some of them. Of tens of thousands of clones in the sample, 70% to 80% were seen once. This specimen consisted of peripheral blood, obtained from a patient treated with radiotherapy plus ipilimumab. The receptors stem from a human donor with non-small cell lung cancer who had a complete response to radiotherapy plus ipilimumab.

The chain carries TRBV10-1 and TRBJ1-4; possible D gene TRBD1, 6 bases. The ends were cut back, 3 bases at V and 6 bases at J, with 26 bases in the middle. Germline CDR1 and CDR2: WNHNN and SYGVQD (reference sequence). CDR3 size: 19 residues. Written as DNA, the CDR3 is TGCGCCAGCAGTGAATACCCCGCTTTCCTCCAAGGGGGAGATGAAAAACTGTTTTTT. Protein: CASSEYPAFLQGGDEKLFF.

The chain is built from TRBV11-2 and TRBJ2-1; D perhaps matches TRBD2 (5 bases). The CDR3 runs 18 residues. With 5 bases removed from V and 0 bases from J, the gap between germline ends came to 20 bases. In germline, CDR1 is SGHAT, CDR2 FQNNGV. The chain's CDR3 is CASSLSPTRRSSYNEQFF. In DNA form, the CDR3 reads TGTGCCAGCAGCCTTAGCCCCACTAGGCGGAGCTCCTACAATGAGCAGTTCTTC.

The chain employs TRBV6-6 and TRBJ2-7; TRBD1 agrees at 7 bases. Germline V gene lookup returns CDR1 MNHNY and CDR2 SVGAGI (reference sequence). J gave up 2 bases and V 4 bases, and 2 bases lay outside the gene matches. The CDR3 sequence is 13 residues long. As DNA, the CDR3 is TGTGCCAGCAGTTTTGGGACAGCCTACGAGCAGTACTTC. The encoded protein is CASSFGTAYEQYF.

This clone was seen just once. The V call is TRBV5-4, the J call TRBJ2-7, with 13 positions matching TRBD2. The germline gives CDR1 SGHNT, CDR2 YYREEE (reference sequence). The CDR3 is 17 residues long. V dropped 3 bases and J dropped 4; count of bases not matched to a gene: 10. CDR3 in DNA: TGTGCCAGCAGCTCCCCGGGGACTAGCGGGGCCAGATACGAGCAGTACTTC. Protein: CASSSPGTSGARYEQYF.

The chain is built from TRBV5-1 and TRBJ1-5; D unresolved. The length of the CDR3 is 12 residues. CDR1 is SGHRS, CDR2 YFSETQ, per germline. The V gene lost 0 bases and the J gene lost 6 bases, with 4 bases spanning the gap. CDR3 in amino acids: CASSLDGQPQHF. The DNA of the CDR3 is TGCGCCAGCAGCTTGGACGGTCAGCCCCAGCATTTT.

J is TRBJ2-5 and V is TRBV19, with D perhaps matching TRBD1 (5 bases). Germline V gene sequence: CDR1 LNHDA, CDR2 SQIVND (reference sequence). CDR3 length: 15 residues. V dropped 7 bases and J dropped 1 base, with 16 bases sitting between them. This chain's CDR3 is CASMQGWGGQETQYF. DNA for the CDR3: TGTGCCAGTATGCAGGGTTGGGGTGGCCAAGAGACCCAGTACTTC.

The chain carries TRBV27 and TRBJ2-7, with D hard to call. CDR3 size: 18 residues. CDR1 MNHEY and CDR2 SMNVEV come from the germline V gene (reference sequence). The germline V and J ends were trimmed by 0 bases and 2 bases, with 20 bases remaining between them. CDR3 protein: CASSLSLPPHPHTYEQYF. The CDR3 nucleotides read TGTGCCAGCAGTTTATCGTTACCCCCCCATCCCCACACCTACGAGCAGTACTTC.

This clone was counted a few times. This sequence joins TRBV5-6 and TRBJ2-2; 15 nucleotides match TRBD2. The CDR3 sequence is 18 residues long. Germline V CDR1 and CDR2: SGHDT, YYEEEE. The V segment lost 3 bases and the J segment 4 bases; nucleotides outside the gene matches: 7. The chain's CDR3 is CASSYRGLAGGLTGELFF. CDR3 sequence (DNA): TGTGCCAGCAGCTACCGGGGACTAGCGGGGGGACTCACCGGGGAGCTGTTTTTT.

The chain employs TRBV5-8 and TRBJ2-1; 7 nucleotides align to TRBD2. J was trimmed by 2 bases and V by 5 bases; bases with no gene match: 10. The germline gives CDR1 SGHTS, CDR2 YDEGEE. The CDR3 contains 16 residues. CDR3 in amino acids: CASSLQGGRAYNEQFF. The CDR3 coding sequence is TGTGCCAGCAGTCTACAAGGCGGGAGAGCCTACAATGAGCAGTTCTTC. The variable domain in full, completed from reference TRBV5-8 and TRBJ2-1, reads EAGVTQSPTHLIKTRGQQATLRCSPISGHTSVYWYQQALGLGLQFLLWYDEGEERNRGNFPPRFSGRQFPNYSSELNVNALELEDSALYLCASSLQGGRAYNEQFFGPGTRLTVL.

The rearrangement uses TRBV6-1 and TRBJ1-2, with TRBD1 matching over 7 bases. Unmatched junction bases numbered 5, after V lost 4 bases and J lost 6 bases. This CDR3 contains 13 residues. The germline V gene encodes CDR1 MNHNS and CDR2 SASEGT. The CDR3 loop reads CASSVRGGDGYTF. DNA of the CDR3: TGTGCCAGCAGTGTCAGAGGGGGCGATGGCTACACCTTC.

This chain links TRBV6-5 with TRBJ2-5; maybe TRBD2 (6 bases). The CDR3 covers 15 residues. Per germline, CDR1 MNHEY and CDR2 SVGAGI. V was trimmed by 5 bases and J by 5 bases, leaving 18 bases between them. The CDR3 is CASSKTSGVGETQYF. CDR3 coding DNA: TGTGCCAGCAGTAAGACTAGTGGGGTAGGGGAGACCCAGTACTTC.